This section outlines one TCR beta chain sequence together with its context. These data originate in a study of CD8 T cells in Susac syndrome. This CDR3 comprises 13 residues. V dropped 3 bases and J dropped 5 bases, with 10 bases sitting between them. Germline V lookup: CDR1 LGHDT, CDR2 YNNKEL (reference sequence). Random hexamers served to reverse transcribe roughly 0.45 to 1 ug RNA. Across 54 Vbeta and 13 Jbeta, TCR beta CDR3 was amplified with immunoSEQ multiplex PCR. Each CDR3 protein gets one entry after TCRdb re-called the immunoSEQ multiplex PCR reads with MiXCR. The sample lists 60,000 to 75,000 distinct CDR3 sequences, roughly 94% occurring once. Peripheral blood CD8+ and CD4+ T cells were profiled by TCR beta sequencing. Age- and sex-matched healthy donors served as the control group. The CD8+ and CD4+ T cells were isolated magnetically using a negative isolation approach, whereas the TEMRA cells were enriched by FACS.

The source material was CD8+ T cells from PBMCs. The V and J genes are TRBV3-1 and TRBJ2-5, with unresolved D. This clonotype was obtained from a human donor in good health. The CDR3 nucleotides read TGTGCCAGCAGCCAGCTAGGGCGGGAGACCCAGTACTTC. It yields the protein CASSQLGRETQYF.